What follows describes a single T cell receptor beta chain. Antigen specificity is unknown. Germline V CDR1 and CDR2: SNHLY, FYNNEI. The trim removed 5 bases at V and 0 bases at J, leaving 4 bases unmatched. This CDR3 is 14 amino acids long. This specimen comes from a study of cytomegalovirus exposure and HLA in healthy donors. Study findings and constraints: An analysis was carried out at a later point. It showed that HLA-associated TCR beta chains were more clonally expanded than equally common non-associated chains.

Researchers ran the PCR with 60 Vbeta and 13 Jbeta primers. Generated by immunoSEQ multiplex PCR, the TCRdb table keeps only in-frame clones and is missing some. This table holds roughly 300,000 clones, 80% to 90% found once. V gene TRBV2 combines with J gene TRBJ2-7; 7 nucleotides align to TRBD1. What was sequenced was PBMCs. The source is a man aged 40-49 years in good health and CMV-seropositive. CDR3 sequence reads: CASSPRGISYEQYF. CDR3 DNA sequence: TGTGCCAGCAGTCCCAGGGGGATCTCCTACGAGCAGTACTTC. Using reference TRBV2 and TRBJ2-7 for the parts outside the CDR3, the full variable domain is EPEVTQTPSHQVTQMGQEVILRCVPISNHLYFYWYRQILGQKVEFLVSFYNNEISEKSEIFDDQFSVERPDGSNFTLKIRSTKLEDSAMYFCASSPRGISYEQYFGPGTRLTVT.